This TCR beta chain is drawn from a study of blood T cells in healthy people across ages. V was pared by 2 bases and J by 7 bases, with 9 bases between. The CDR3 consists of 13 residues. Germline V gives CDR1 SGHTA, CDR2 FQGNSA. Study conclusions and caveats: Aged donors had fewer naive CD4+ cells and lower diversity than long-lived donors. PBMC samples, being unsorted, prevented any conclusive comparison of naive and antigen-experienced cells.

Extracted total RNA amounted to at least 5.5 micrograms for each sample. Using a J-beta primer mix together with a sample-barcoded 5' primer, a second PCR was run for roughly 6 to 12 cycles. In TCRdb, the 5' RACE reads were re-called with MiXCR into one record per CDR3 protein. Of about 1.5 million distinct CDR3 sequences listed, less than 45% are singletons. There are a few counts of this clonotype. The antigen is not known. The clonotype comes from a woman under 30 in good health. The chain joins TRBV7-2 to TRBJ2-1; D is ambiguous. Input material: blood. CDR3 loop: CASSLLPPNEQFF. The CDR3 coding sequence is TGTGCCAGCAGCTTACTCCCGCCGAATGAGCAGTTCTTC.